The T cell receptor (beta chain) described here comes from a study of shared clonotypes between healthy human individuals. Per germline, CDR1 SGHVS and CDR2 FQNEAQ. Between the trimmed V and J ends, which lost 3 bases and 6 bases, there was a span of 15 bases. This CDR3 is built from 15 residues. Study results and caveats: Memory subsets generally showed lower estimated richness than naive subsets.

As regards this clone: Its antigen is unidentified.

Positively selected for CCR7, the CD45RO-negative cells used as naive CD8 cells excluded terminally differentiated effector memory CD45RA+ cells. Clones were sequenced by immunoSEQ multiplex PCR, and TCRdb holds only the in-frame ones, with some missing. The sample has approximately 590,000 clones, roughly 95% seen once. The clonotype comes from a woman aged 25 to 39 in good health. The chain links TRBV7-8 to TRBJ1-5; TRBD1 might be the D (6 bases). The specimen was naive CD8+ T cells sorted from blood. Here the CDR3 DNA reads TGTGCCAGCAGCTTTACTACAGGGTTGACTCAGCCCCAGCATTTT. Its translation: CASSFTTGLTQPQHF.